A single sample gave rise to the 16 T cell receptor beta chains below, sequenced in a study of glioma-infiltrating T cells. Amplification of TCR alpha and beta CDR3 regions from RNA used iRepertoire nested multiplex PCR. TCRdb ran MiXCR on the multiplex PCR reads and lists one entry per CDR3 protein. The sample holds about 190,000 distinct CDR3 sequences, 32% seen once. Material for sequencing was glioma tissue, nonneoplastic brain tissue, or PBMCs (not recorded which). Receptors were obtained from a human donor with low-grade glioma or glioblastoma, undergoing nonglioma brain surgery, or in good health (not recorded which).

This clonotype has at least ten counts. The chain couples TRBV6-2 or TRBV6-3 to TRBJ2-5, with 12 bases fitting TRBD1. The trim removed 4 bases at V and 5 bases at J, leaving 8 bases unmatched. Germline lookup yields CDR1 MNHEY and CDR2 SVGEGT. The CDR3 runs to 16 residues. The DNA of the CDR3 is TGTGCCAGCAGTTCACAGGCCGGGACAGGGGGCGAGACCCAGTACTTC. It translates to CASSSQAGTGGETQYF.

The chain employs TRBV7-9 and TRBJ2-1; the match to TRBD2 covers 8 bases. CDR1 is SEHNR, CDR2 FQNEAQ, per germline (reference sequence). The J segment lost 0 bases and the V segment lost 3 bases, leaving 7 bases of the junction unmatched. The CDR3 runs to 17 residues. The CDR3 region is CASSFLAGSSSYNEQFF. The CDR3 nucleotides are TGTGCCAGCAGCTTCCTAGCGGGCTCCAGCTCCTACAATGAGCAGTTCTTC.

Remarks on this clonotype: One junction end does not reproduce the germline sequence, and a read error may be involved. The genes are TRBV29-1 and TRBJ1-2; a possible D gene is TRBD1 (6 bases). CDR1 and CDR2 from the germline V gene are SQVTM and ANQGSEA. This CDR3 has 13 amino acids. As DNA, the CDR3 is TGCATCGTTGAACAAGGGGGTCACTATGGCTACACCTTC. Residues: CIVEQGGHYGYTF. Full variable domain (outside the CDR3, taken from reference TRBV29-1 and TRBJ1-2): SAVISQKPSRDICQRGTSLTIQCQVDSQVTMMFWYRQQPGQSLTLIATANQGSEATYESGFVIDKFPISRPNLTFSTLTVSNMSPEDSSIYLCIVEQGGHYGYTFGSGTRLTVV.

The chain is built from TRBV20-1 and TRBJ2-3, with 10 nucleotides matching TRBD2. This CDR3 has 14 residues. CDR1 is DFQATT, CDR2 SNEGSKA, per germline (reference sequence). V trimming: 3 bases; J trimming: 4 bases; junction bases outside the gene matches: 4. CDR3: CSARPSGSADTQYF. The CDR3 DNA follows: TGCAGTGCTAGGCCTAGCGGGAGTGCAGATACGCAGTATTTT.

This clonotype was picked up many times. The V call is TRBV19, the J call TRBJ2-5, with D perhaps TRBD2 (7 bases). The CDR3 is made up of 14 amino acids. Deletions cut 2 bases from V and 5 bases from J, with 12 bases between. From germline, CDR1 is LNHDA and CDR2 SQIVND (reference sequence). CDR3 sequence: CASSITGREETQYF. DNA for the CDR3: TGTGCCAGTAGTATAACAGGGCGGGAGGAGACCCAGTACTTC.

In this sample, this clonotype turned up many times. The CDR3 loop reads CASSSVRTSGKSTDTQYF. The CDR3 DNA sequence: TGCGCCAGCAGTTCGGTCAGGACTAGCGGGAAGAGCACAGATACGCAGTATTTT. The V and J genes are TRBV5-1 and TRBJ2-3; 12 nucleotides align to TRBD2. The CDR3 has 18 residues. CDR1 is SGHRS and CDR2 is YFSETQ in the germline V gene. Germline trimming cut 5 bases from V and 0 bases from J; bases unmatched to any gene: 10.

This clonotype has ten or more counts. The V call is TRBV20-1, the J call TRBJ2-3, with 11 bases lining up with TRBD2. Germline-derived CDR1 and CDR2 are DFQATT and SNEGSKA (reference sequence). After removal of 3 bases from V and 2 bases from J, the junction contained 13 bases not matched to a gene. The CDR3 runs 18 residues. CDR3 nucleotides: TGCAGTGCTAGCGGGCGTTTGAGACTAGCGGGGAACACAGATACGCAGTATTTT. Translating it yields CSASGRLRLAGNTDTQYF.

Notes on this clonotype: A much bigger clone sits one base away, suggesting this may be a read error. The V call is TRBV24-1, the J call TRBJ2-5; the match to TRBD1 covers 9 bases. Germline V gives CDR1 KGHDR, CDR2 SFDVKD. This CDR3 contains 16 residues. DNA for the CDR3: TGTGTCACCAGTGATTTGAGGACAGGGGAACAAGAGACCCAGTACTTC. Protein: CVTSDLRTGEQETQYF.

This clonotype was recorded at least ten times. The chain has TRBV20-1 and TRBJ2-3, with TRBD2 matching 11 bases. Germline V CDR1 and CDR2: DFQATT, SNEGSKA (reference sequence). The CDR3 covers 15 residues. V shed 2 bases and J 3 bases; nucleotides not matched to a gene: 4. The CDR3 DNA follows: TGCAGTGCTAGAAGGGCTAGCGGGAGGACAGATACGCAGTATTTT. It specifies CSARRASGRTDTQYF.

To note about this clonotype: Being one base from a much bigger clone, this may be a read error. V and J are TRBV14 and TRBJ2-7; 8 bases agree with TRBD2. The V gene end was trimmed by 1 base and the J gene end by 2 bases; junction bases not matched to a gene: 4. The CDR3 is 15 amino acids. Germline V gene lookup returns CDR1 SGHDN and CDR2 FVKESK. CDR3 loop: CASSQALAGTYEQYF. CDR3 in DNA: TGTGCCAGCAGCCAAGCTCTAGCGGGTACCTACGAGCAGTACTTC.

This clonotype was observed many times. V is TRBV18 and J is TRBJ1-2; D unclear. The V gene lost 0 bases and the J gene lost 4 bases, with 9 bases spanning the gap. The V gene's germline CDR1 is KGHSH and CDR2 LQKENI. This CDR3 has 14 residues. The CDR3 DNA is TGTGCCAGCTCACCACCGGGAGGTCCCTATGGCTACACCTTC. Its translation: CASSPPGGPYGYTF.

The chain combines TRBV27 with TRBJ2-7; 10 bases are a match to TRBD1. Germline lookup yields CDR1 MNHEY and CDR2 SMNVEV (reference sequence). V lost 5 bases and J lost 3; bases outside the gene matches: 7. The CDR3 is 15 amino acids. CDR3: CASSMRTGGYYEQYF. DNA for the CDR3: TGTGCCAGCAGTATGCGGACAGGGGGTTACTACGAGCAGTACTTC.

This clonotype appeared many times. The V call is TRBV28, the J call TRBJ2-1; 9 bases fit TRBD2. V shed 9 bases, J shed 7 bases, and the junction held 7 bases outside the gene matches. CDR3 length equals 13 residues. Germline assignment: CDR1 MDHEN and CDR2 SYDVKM. CDR3 nucleotide sequence: TGTGCCAGTCGAAGCGGGGGGCGAAATGAGCAGTTCTTC. Its protein product is CASRSGGRNEQFF.

The V and J genes are TRBV28 and TRBJ1-5; no firm D call. The end of the DNA is better explained by TRBJ2-3, so the J call may be wrong. Per germline, CDR1 MDHEN and CDR2 SYDVKM. The CDR3 is 13 residues long. The CDR3 loop reads CASRRLSNKPQYF. The CDR3 nucleotides read TGTGCCAGCAGAAGACTTAGCAATAAGCCCCAGTATTTT.

This clonotype was observed a few times. This chain joins TRBV7-3 and TRBJ2-3; perhaps TRBD2 as D (5 bases). V lost 4 bases and J 8 bases, leaving 10 bases between the germline ends. Germline-derived CDR1 and CDR2 are SGHTA and FQGTGA. The CDR3 totals 12 residues. The DNA of the CDR3 is TGTGCCAGCAGCTCAGCAGGAGGTACGCAGTATTTT. It codes for CASSSAGGTQYF.

Only a few counts were recorded for this clonotype. The chain carries TRBV5-4 and TRBJ2-5; tentative D call: TRBD1 (5 bases). Germline loops: CDR1 SGHNT, CDR2 YYREEE (reference sequence). CDR3 length: 14 residues. V lost 3 bases and J lost 2, with 11 bases in between. The CDR3 coding sequence is TGTGCCAGCAGCTCCCAGGGTGATCAAGAGACCCAGTACTTC. It specifies CASSSQGDQETQYF.